Below, 14 T cell receptor beta chains from the same sample are listed, as sequenced in a study of CD8+ T cells in alopecia areata. Following extraction, RNA underwent reverse transcription to cDNA, which served as the sequencing template. Here immunoSEQ multiplex PCR was the method, and the copy in TCRdb shows in-frame clones only, minus some. The sample lists 150,000 to 200,000 clones, roughly 60% occurring once. The sample's treatment: oral pan-JAK inhibitor, 5-10 mg twice daily. Sequencing used CD4+ T cells sorted from blood, obtained at week 24, from a patient treated with tofacitinib. The source is a human donor with alopecia areata.

The V call is TRBV5-1, the J call TRBJ2-3; the D is unclear. Germline V gives CDR1 SGHRS, CDR2 YFSETQ. Trimming removed 4 bases from V and 5 bases from J, with 8 bases in between. The CDR3 is made up of 12 amino acids. CDR3 in DNA: TGCGCCAGCAGCCAGACACGAGATACGCAGTATTTT. Protein product: CASSQTRDTQYF.

V usage is TRBV15 and J usage is TRBJ1-5; possible D gene TRBD1, 5 bases. V shed 2 bases and J shed 4 bases, with 12 bases lying between them. Germline CDR1 reads LNHNV; CDR2 reads YYDKDF (reference sequence). This CDR3 is 15 amino acids long. CDR3 coding DNA: TGTGCCACCAGCAGATTAGGGGACGAAAATCAGCCCCAGCATTTT. It specifies CATSRLGDENQPQHF.

The chain combines TRBV5-1 with TRBJ1-4; D perhaps matches TRBD1 (5 bases). The CDR3 consists of 15 residues. V was pared by 1 base and J by 0 bases, with 7 bases between. Germline V gene lookup returns CDR1 SGHRS and CDR2 YFSETQ. The CDR3 DNA follows: TGCGCCAGCAGCTTGCAGGGAACAACTAATGAAAAACTGTTTTTT. Protein: CASSLQGTTNEKLFF. Filled out from reference TRBV5-1 and TRBJ1-4, the complete variable domain reads KAGVTQTPRYLIKTRGQQVTLSCSPISGHRSVSWYQQTPGQGLQFLFEYFSETQRNKGNFPGRFSGRQFSNSRSEMNVSTLELGDSALYLCASSLQGTTNEKLFFGSGTQLSVL.

The rearrangement joins TRBV29-1 to TRBJ1-1; TRBD1 might be the D (5 bases). V gave up 8 bases and J gave up 2 bases, with 12 bases separating them. Germline lookup yields CDR1 SQVTM and CDR2 ANQGSEA. This CDR3 is built from 12 residues. In DNA, the CDR3 is TGCAGCCTGGGGGACGGTAACACTGAAGCTTTCTTT. It translates to CSLGDGNTEAFF.

This clone has a handful of counts. The gene calls are TRBV2 and TRBJ2-5, with D uncertain. CDR3 length equals 13 residues. Germline V gives CDR1 SNHLY, CDR2 FYNNEI. V lost 4 bases and J 1 base, leaving 7 bases between the germline ends. The CDR3 DNA reads TGTGCCAGCAGTGGGCGATCCCAAGAGACCCAGTACTTC. As protein: CASSGRSQETQYF.

The genes are TRBV4-2 and TRBJ1-2, with D unresolved. The CDR3 contains 15 residues. Germline V gives CDR1 LGHNA, CDR2 YNFKEQ. Trimming took off 0 bases at V and 6 bases at J, with 14 bases between the two ends. The CDR3 DNA reads TGTGCCAGCAGCCAAGATCAGGTCCGGAAGGATGGCTACACCTTC. Amino acid sequence: CASSQDQVRKDGYTF.

A few counts support this clone. This chain's CDR3 is CASALFGDTEAFF. CDR3 in DNA: TGTGCCTCGGCCCTCTTCGGGGACACTGAAGCTTTCTTT. The chain has TRBV30 and TRBJ1-1; unclear D gene. Germline V lookup: CDR1 GTSNPN, CDR2 SVGIG (reference sequence). The CDR3 consists of 13 residues. With 7 bases removed from V and 3 bases from J, the gap between germline ends came to 15 bases.

The chain has TRBV29-1 and TRBJ2-7; tentatively, D is TRBD1 (6 bases). The CDR3 extends over 12 amino acids. The germline V gene has CDR1 SQVTM and CDR2 ANQGSEA. The ends were cut back, 8 bases at V and 3 bases at J, with 14 bases in the middle. The CDR3 DNA sequence: TGCAGCATAGGGGGTTCCTTCTACGAGCAGTACTTC. Translated: CSIGGSFYEQYF.

V is TRBV9 and J is TRBJ2-7; 8 positions agree with TRBD2. Trimming removed 3 bases from V and 6 bases from J; junction bases left unmatched: 8. In germline, CDR1 is SGDLS, CDR2 YYNGEE. The CDR3 covers 14 residues. In nucleotides, the CDR3 is TGTGCCAGCAGCGCGGGACTAGAGGGTCCCGAGCAGTACTTC. Translated: CASSAGLEGPEQYF.

The V call is TRBV7-2, the J call TRBJ2-2, with 8 bases lining up with TRBD1. CDR1 and CDR2 from the germline V gene are SGHTA and FQGNSA. V trimming: 8 bases; J trimming: 7 bases; junction bases outside the gene matches: 9. This CDR3 contains 14 residues. CDR3 DNA sequence: TGTGCCAGCGCCCGGGACAGGCGGAACGGGGAGCTGTTTTTT. This gives the protein CASARDRRNGELFF.

The genes are TRBV28 and TRBJ1-4; 7 bases fit TRBD1. This CDR3 contains 15 residues. In germline, CDR1 is MDHEN, CDR2 SYDVKM. V gave up 6 bases and J gave up 13 bases; unmatched junction bases: 17. The CDR3 reads CASSPGTVKSGVLFF. The DNA of the CDR3 is TGTGCCAGCAGCCCCGGGACAGTTAAATCGGGGGTACTGTTTTTT.

This clone has only a few counts. The J gene is TRBJ1-3, the V gene TRBV5-1; D remains unclear. In germline, CDR1 is SGHRS, CDR2 YFSETQ. There are 18 residues in the CDR3. V was shortened by 1 base and J by 0 bases, with 17 bases between the two germline ends. The CDR3 sequence is CASSLWVLGGGSGNTIYF. CDR3 DNA sequence: TGCGCCAGCAGCTTGTGGGTTCTCGGCGGAGGCTCTGGAAACACCATATATTTT. Variable domain in full (rest from reference TRBV5-1 and TRBJ1-3): KAGVTQTPRYLIKTRGQQVTLSCSPISGHRSVSWYQQTPGQGLQFLFEYFSETQRNKGNFPGRFSGRQFSNSRSEMNVSTLELGDSALYLCASSLWVLGGGSGNTIYFGEGSWLTVV.

The rearrangement links TRBV6-6 to TRBJ2-2; 7 positions agree with TRBD2. V trimming: 8 bases; J trimming: 5 bases; junction bases outside the gene matches: 5. Germline V gene data show CDR1 as MNHNY and CDR2 as SVGAGI (reference sequence). The CDR3 is made up of 13 amino acids. The CDR3 coding sequence is TGTGCCAGCTCGGGGGGATGGACCGGGGAGCTGTTTTTT. It encodes CASSGGWTGELFF.

As DNA, the CDR3 is TGTGCCAGCAGCGTAGATGAGGAGACCCAGTACTTC. Amino acid sequence: CASSVDEETQYF. V gene TRBV9 combines with J gene TRBJ2-5; D call uncertain. Germline values: CDR1 SGDLS, CDR2 YYNGEE. CDR3 length: 12 amino acids. Between the trimmed V and J ends, which lost 0 bases and 5 bases, there was a span of 5 bases.